Each of the 19 T cell receptor beta chains below was sequenced from the same sample in a study of CD8+CD57+ T cells in acquired aplastic anemia. TCR beta VDJ combinations and CDR3 sequences were profiled from genomic DNA. TCRdb re-analysed the reads in MiXCR, keeping a single row per CDR3 protein. The data hold around 500,000 distinct CDR3 sequences, with approximately 32% observed a single time. Individuals selected for sequencing had exhibited CD8+CD57+ cell expansion on flow cytometry. The material sequenced was sorted CD4+, CD8+, or CD8+CD57+ T cells (not recorded which) from PBMCs. These receptors came from a human donor with aplastic anemia.

The J gene is TRBJ2-1, the V gene TRBV9, with D possibly called TRBD1 or TRBD2 (5 bases each). V was trimmed by 3 bases and J by 5 bases, leaving 18 bases between them. The CDR3 spans 16 residues. Germline CDR1 is SGDLS and CDR2 is YYNGEE. CDR3 coding DNA: TGTGCCAGCAGCGCCGGGACCTCAGTTTTGGACAATGAGCAGTTCTTC. It yields the protein CASSAGTSVLDNEQFF.

This sequence joins TRBV5-4 and TRBJ2-4, with D perhaps TRBD2 (5 bases). The CDR3 loop spans 14 amino acids. The V end lost 0 bases, the J end lost 1 base, and 5 bases lay between the germline ends. From germline, CDR1 is SGHNT and CDR2 YYREEE (reference sequence). The CDR3 sequence: CASSLGEAKNIQYF. DNA for the CDR3: TGTGCCAGCAGCTTGGGGGAGGCCAAAAACATTCAGTACTTC.

This clonotype has more than one count but fewer than ten. The chain couples TRBV10-3 to TRBJ2-7; the match to TRBD2 covers 14 bases. This CDR3 contains 13 residues. The V and J ends lost 10 bases and 4 bases, in that order; junction bases with no gene match: 3. The germline CDR1 and CDR2 sequences are ENHRY and SYGVKD. The CDR3 sequence is CATRLAGGYEQYF. CDR3 nucleotide sequence: TGTGCCACTCGACTAGCGGGAGGGTACGAGCAGTACTTC.

There are many counts of this clonotype. The chain's CDR3 is CASSLTGYTYGYTF. The CDR3 coding sequence is TGCGCCAGCAGCTTGACAGGGTACACCTATGGCTACACCTTC. The chain recombines TRBV5-1 with TRBJ1-2, with a possible D match to TRBD1 (6 bases). The germline V gene has CDR1 SGHRS and CDR2 YFSETQ. The CDR3 sequence is 14 residues long. Trimming removed 1 base at V and 4 bases at J, with 11 bases between.

This sequence joins TRBV11-2 and TRBJ2-1, with 11 bases matching TRBD1. V trimming: 1 base; J trimming: 8 bases; junction bases outside the gene matches: 4. The CDR3 extends over 15 amino acids. Germline-derived CDR1 and CDR2 are SGHAT and FQNNGV. CDR3 sequence reads: CASSLVGQGAHEQFF. CDR3 nucleotides: TGTGCCAGCAGCTTAGTTGGACAGGGGGCCCATGAGCAGTTCTTC.

This clonotype was counted many times. The genes are TRBV19 and TRBJ1-2, with D possibly being TRBD1 (6 bases). Germline CDR1 reads LNHDA; CDR2 reads SQIVND (reference sequence). The V end lost 8 bases, the J end lost 6 bases, and 16 bases lay between the germline ends. The CDR3 consists of 13 residues. In nucleotides, the CDR3 is TGTGCCAGTGGGGACACACACGGACATGGCTACACCTTC. Encoded protein: CASGDTHGHGYTF.

The chain carries TRBV6-4 and TRBJ2-2, with D possibly TRBD2 on 5 matching bases. This CDR3 region has 15 residues. The germline V and J ends were trimmed by 8 bases and 4 bases, with 17 bases remaining between them. Germline V gives CDR1 MRHNA, CDR2 SNTAGT. CDR3 loop: CASGPEGGGTGELFF. The CDR3 DNA follows: TGTGCCAGCGGCCCCGAGGGTGGAGGCACCGGGGAGCTGTTTTTT.

The CDR3 DNA reads as TGTGCCACCAGTGATTGGGGGGATCGGGGCGAGCAGCCCCAGCATTTT. It is translated as CATSDWGDRGEQPQHF. The rearrangement links TRBV24-1 to TRBJ1-5; the D gene is possibly TRBD1 (5 bases). The V end was cut by 2 bases, the J end by 7 bases, with 17 bases between. Germline CDR1 and CDR2: KGHDR and SFDVKD. CDR3 size: 16 residues.

This clonotype was picked up many times. The chain joins TRBV10-3 to TRBJ2-7; 11 positions agree with TRBD1. CDR1 and CDR2 from the germline V gene are ENHRY and SYGVKD. V trimming: 5 bases; J trimming: 4 bases; junction bases outside the gene matches: 7. The CDR3 runs 15 residues. The CDR3 DNA reads as TGTGCCATCAGTCCTGGACAGGGGGCATCATACGAGCAGTACTTC. This sequence encodes CAISPGQGASYEQYF.

This clonotype has ten or more counts. The chain is built from TRBV12-3 or TRBV12-4 and TRBJ1-5; D unclear. The CDR3 runs to 13 residues. Trimming took 5 bases from V and 6 from J, leaving 11 bases between them. In DNA, the CDR3 is TGTGCCAGCAGTCCCGAGGTCGGTCAGCCCCAGCATTTT. It yields the protein CASSPEVGQPQHF.

This chain joins TRBV2 and TRBJ2-7; 8 positions match TRBD1. The V segment lost 7 bases and the J segment 0 bases; nucleotides outside the gene matches: 2. Germline V gives CDR1 SNHLY, CDR2 FYNNEI. This CDR3 has 13 residues. The CDR3 region is CASNTGGSYEQYV. CDR3 in DNA: TGTGCCAGCAATACAGGGGGCTCCTACGAGCAGTACGTC.

A note on this clonotype: A read error is possible here, since a much larger clone lies one base away. This chain joins TRBV2 and TRBJ1-2; 7 bases are a match to TRBD1. The germline gives CDR1 SNHLY, CDR2 FYNNEI. V lost 8 bases, J lost 8 bases, and 8 bases stayed unmatched. This CDR3 contains 12 residues. The DNA of the CDR3 is TGTGCCAGCGGCTACACAGGGGAGGGCTACACCTTC. Translating gives CASGYTGEGYTF. Supplemented by reference TRBV2 and TRBJ1-2, the full variable domain reads EPEVTQTPSHQVTQMGQEVILRCVPISNHLYFYWYRQILGQKVEFLVSFYNNEISEKSEIFDDQFSVERPDGSNFTLKIRSTKLEDSAMYFCASGYTGEGYTFGSGTRLTVV.

The chain employs TRBV5-4 and TRBJ2-7; 10 nucleotides match TRBD2. The V segment lost 2 bases and the J segment 5 bases; nucleotides outside the gene matches: 4. The CDR3 runs to 14 residues. CDR1 and CDR2 (germline): SGHNT, YYREEE (reference sequence). The CDR3 here is CASSLTGTSDEQYF. The CDR3 DNA sequence: TGTGCCAGCAGCTTAACCGGGACTAGCGACGAGCAGTACTTC.

This clonotype was picked up a small number of times. The chain is built from TRBV6-1 and TRBJ1-6; TRBD1 matches 8 bases. The ends lost 4 bases at V and 6 bases at J; junction bases unmatched: 5. This CDR3 is built from 15 residues. Per the germline V gene, CDR1 is MNHNS and CDR2 is SASEGT. The CDR3 loop reads CASSVGQVINSPLHF. CDR3 coding DNA: TGTGCCAGCAGTGTGGGACAGGTGATTAATTCACCCCTCCACTTT.

The chain recombines TRBV28 with TRBJ1-5; 10 nucleotides align to TRBD1. This CDR3 is built from 15 residues. V lost 7 bases to trimming and J lost 6 bases; unmatched junction nucleotides: 9. Germline V gene sequence: CDR1 MDHEN, CDR2 SYDVKM. For the CDR3, the DNA is TGTGCCAGCAACCCGGGGACAGGGGAGTTTCAGCCCCAGCATTTT. Encoded protein: CASNPGTGEFQPQHF. The full variable domain, completed using reference TRBV28 and TRBJ1-5, is DVKVTQSSRYLVKRTGEKVFLECVQDMDHENMFWYRQDPGLGLRLIYFSYDVKMKEKGDIPEGYSVSREKKERFSLILESASTNQTSMYLCASNPGTGEFQPQHFGDGTRLSIL.

This clonotype was seen many times. This rearrangement joins TRBV2 to TRBJ2-5; D uncertain. Germline V lookup: CDR1 SNHLY, CDR2 FYNNEI. CDR3 length: 16 amino acids. Trimming removed 6 bases at V and 2 bases at J, with 19 bases between. The CDR3 here is CASRSYLQKPQETQYF. In nucleotides, the CDR3 is TGTGCCAGCAGATCCTACTTACAGAAACCTCAAGAGACCCAGTACTTC.

V usage is TRBV5-1 and J usage is TRBJ1-1, with D unresolved. Looked up from germline, CDR1 is SGHRS and CDR2 is YFSETQ. Trimming took 4 bases from V and 4 from J, leaving 14 bases between them. CDR3 size: 14 residues. The CDR3 sequence: CASSPGVYGTEAFF. The DNA for the CDR3 is TGCGCCAGCAGCCCCGGGGTGTACGGCACTGAAGCTTTCTTT.

This sequence joins TRBV20-1 and TRBJ2-1; D perhaps matches TRBD2 (7 bases). There are 14 residues in the CDR3. Germline V lookup: CDR1 DFQATT, CDR2 SNEGSKA (reference sequence). The V end was cut by 0 bases, the J end by 10 bases, with 16 bases between. The CDR3 sequence: CSARDAGRDMEQFF. CDR3 nucleotide sequence: TGCAGTGCTAGAGATGCGGGGAGGGACATGGAGCAGTTCTTC.

The CDR3 spells CSVTGQGYGYTF. The CDR3 bases are TGCAGCGTCACGGGACAGGGTTATGGCTACACCTTC. The chain is built from TRBV29-1 and TRBJ1-2; 9 nucleotides match TRBD1. The CDR3 has 12 residues. Germline CDR1 and CDR2: SQVTM and ANQGSEA. Germline trimming cut 6 bases from V and 5 bases from J; bases unmatched to any gene: 4.